This entry features one T cell receptor (beta chain) sequence. Profiled with immunoSEQ multiplex PCR; TCRdb holds only in-frame clones, not every one. The sample records around 200,000 clones, about 85% being singletons. The sample originates from a study of blood T cell repertoires in COVID-19. Study background: T cells, B-cell-depleted T cells, or PBMCs supplied cDNA or gDNA.

The CDR3 is 13 amino acids. Between the trimmed V and J ends, which lost 2 bases and 6 bases, there was a span of 11 bases. Germline CDR1 reads SQVTM; CDR2 reads ANQGSEA. The TCR comes from a woman aged 18-35 years who had recovered from COVID-19. Sample: peripheral blood. The genes are TRBV29-1 and TRBJ2-1, with a tentative D call TRBD1 (5 bases). The CDR3 region is CSVEQGPSNEQFF. CDR3 DNA sequence: TGCAGCGTTGAACAGGGTCCCAGCAATGAGCAGTTCTTC.